One and the same sample provided the 28 T cell receptor beta chains below, sequenced in a study of CD8 T cells in Susac syndrome. When the RNA was reverse transcribed, random hexamers were used with an input of 0.5 to 1 ug. TCRdb processed the immunoSEQ multiplex PCR reads anew with MiXCR; each CDR3 protein has one entry. Of around 100,000 distinct CDR3 sequences listed, 95% are singletons. Specimen: CD8+ T cells from PBMCs. The receptor source for this set is a human donor with Susac syndrome.

The gene calls are TRBV4-1 and TRBJ2-7, with D possibly being TRBD2 (6 bases). Germline V gives CDR1 MGHRA, CDR2 YSYEKL. Between the trimmed V and J ends, which lost 8 bases and 4 bases, there was a span of 21 bases. This CDR3 region has 15 residues. The DNA for the CDR3 is TGCGCCAGCGGTCCCGCGCCGGGGGATTCTTACGAGCAGTACTTC. It translates to CASGPAPGDSYEQYF.

The CDR3 DNA reads as TGTGCCAGCAGCCCTCTCACTGAGCAGTTCTTC. It codes for CASSPLTEQFF. The chain uses TRBV11-2 and TRBJ2-1; no firm D call. V lost 5 bases and J 9 bases, leaving 8 bases between the germline ends. CDR1 and CDR2 from the germline V gene are SGHAT and FQNNGV. The CDR3 is 11 amino acids.

This sequence joins TRBV15 and TRBJ2-1; no firm D call. CDR1 is LNHNV, CDR2 YYDKDF, per germline (reference sequence). The CDR3 length is 13 residues. V lost 5 bases and J lost 8, with 13 bases in between. This CDR3 reads CATSPPSTHEQFF. CDR3 bases: TGTGCCACCAGCCCACCCAGCACCCATGAGCAGTTCTTC.

This chain joins TRBV27 and TRBJ2-6, with unresolved D. Germline loops: CDR1 MNHEY, CDR2 SMNVEV (reference sequence). The V gene lost 2 bases and the J gene lost 2 bases, with 1 base spanning the gap. This CDR3 spans 13 amino acids. The CDR3: CASSLTGANVLTF. CDR3 coding DNA: TGTGCCAGCAGTTTAACTGGGGCCAACGTCCTGACTTTC.

The V call is TRBV6-5, the J call TRBJ2-2; TRBD1 or TRBD2 may be the D gene (6 bases each). Germline CDR1 is MNHEY and CDR2 is SVGAGI. Trimming removed 2 bases from V and 1 base from J, with 14 bases in between. This CDR3 contains 17 residues. The CDR3 nucleotides read TGTGCCAGCAGTTACCCCCGCGGGGACAAGAACACCGGGGAGCTGTTTTTT. This codes for CASSYPRGDKNTGELFF.

The rearrangement joins TRBV23-1 to TRBJ2-5; 14 bases are a match to TRBD2. TRBV23-1 is reported as an ORF; its role is uncertain. Trimming removed 3 bases from V and 5 bases from J; junction bases left unmatched: 8. There are 17 residues in the CDR3. CDR3: CASSHRGLAGAVETQYF. The CDR3 DNA follows: TGCGCCAGCAGTCATCGGGGACTAGCGGGAGCGGTGGAGACCCAGTACTTC.

The chain couples TRBV4-2 to TRBJ2-2, with no clear D. The V gene's germline CDR1 is LGHNA and CDR2 YNFKEQ. The CDR3 contains 15 residues. V gave up 6 bases and J gave up 0 bases, with 11 bases separating them. The CDR3 loop is CASRLNLANTGELFF. The CDR3, as DNA: TGTGCCAGCAGGCTCAATTTGGCGAACACCGGGGAGCTGTTTTTT.

This clonotype is a singleton in its sample. The J gene is TRBJ2-5, the V gene TRBV2; D remains ambiguous. CDR3 length: 15 amino acids. The germline V gene encodes CDR1 SNHLY and CDR2 FYNNEI. Trimming cost V 7 bases and J 0 bases, with 15 bases left between them. CDR3 loop: CASKGTSGYQETQYF. CDR3 nucleotides: TGTGCCAGCAAGGGAACGAGTGGGTACCAAGAGACCCAGTACTTC.

The V and J genes are TRBV4-1 and TRBJ1-4; no firm D call. Germline V gene sequence: CDR1 MGHRA, CDR2 YSYEKL. The CDR3 sequence is 13 residues long. Trimming took off 5 bases at V and 8 bases at J, with 12 bases between the two ends. Here the CDR3 DNA reads TGCGCCAGCAGCGAAGTCCGGACGGAAAAACTGTTTTTT. This translates into CASSEVRTEKLFF.

The chain combines TRBV24-1 with TRBJ2-7; 9 positions agree with TRBD1. V was pared by 9 bases and J by 3 bases, with 8 bases of the junction left unmatched. CDR1 and CDR2 (germline): KGHDR, SFDVKD. The CDR3 extends over 14 amino acids. The CDR3 bases are TGTGCCACCGTAAGGAAGGGACAGGGCTACGAGCAGTACTTC. It is translated as CATVRKGQGYEQYF.

For the CDR3, the DNA is TGTGCCAGCAGCGCTAGCGAAGATACGCAGTATTTT. Amino acid sequence: CASSASEDTQYF. The chain joins TRBV3-1 to TRBJ2-3; a weak D match, TRBD2 (6 bases). Deletions cut 5 bases from V and 5 bases from J, with 8 bases between. The germline gives CDR1 LGHDT, CDR2 YNNKEL (reference sequence). The CDR3 contains 12 residues.

The chain uses TRBV19 and TRBJ2-1, with 10 bases aligning to TRBD1. Germline V gene lookup returns CDR1 LNHDA and CDR2 SQIVND (reference sequence). The CDR3 is 15 residues long. V shed 1 base, J shed 8 bases, and the junction held 5 bases outside the gene matches. CDR3 coding DNA: TGTGCCAGTAGTATAGTGGGACAGGGGTTGGATGAGCAGTTCTTC. Amino acids: CASSIVGQGLDEQFF. The variable domain in full, with the rest retrieved from reference TRBV19 and TRBJ2-1, is DGGITQSPKYLFRKEGQNVTLSCEQNLNHDAMYWYRQDPGQGLRLIYYSQIVNDFQKGDIAEGYSVSREKKESFPLTVTSAQKNPTAFYLCASSIVGQGLDEQFFGPGTRLTVL.

The chain links TRBV13 to TRBJ2-2; the match to TRBD2 covers 9 bases. Germline lookup yields CDR1 PRHDT and CDR2 FYEKMQ (reference sequence). The V gene end was trimmed by 4 bases and the J gene end by 3 bases; junction bases not matched to a gene: 9. The length of the CDR3 is 17 residues. In DNA, the CDR3 is TGTGCCAGCAGCTATCCGACTAGCGGAATTCACACCGGGGAGCTGTTTTTT. It yields the protein CASSYPTSGIHTGELFF.

Here the CDR3 DNA reads TGTGCCAGCAGCTCCACTCAAACGCAGTATTTT. Translated: CASSSTQTQYF. The genes are TRBV11-2 and TRBJ2-3; D is unclear. Germline V gene data show CDR1 as SGHAT and CDR2 as FQNNGV. CDR3 size: 11 residues. Trimming cost V 4 bases and J 9 bases, with 8 bases left between them.

The chain couples TRBV6-2 or TRBV6-3 to TRBJ1-4; perhaps TRBD1 as D (6 bases). Germline-derived CDR1 and CDR2 are MNHEY and SVGEGT. CDR3 length: 18 amino acids. Deletions cut 0 bases from V and 4 bases from J, with 18 bases between. The CDR3 loop reads CASSYSPFRTASNEKLFF. CDR3 coding DNA: TGTGCCAGCAGTTACTCGCCCTTCCGGACAGCGAGTAATGAAAAACTGTTTTTT.

This chain connects TRBV20-1 to TRBJ2-7, with 7 bases lining up with TRBD2. The CDR3 length is 12 residues. After removal of 5 bases from V and 2 bases from J, the junction contained 3 bases not matched to a gene. Looked up from germline, CDR1 is DFQATT and CDR2 is SNEGSKA (reference sequence). The CDR3 is CSAASGTYEQYF. DNA for the CDR3: TGCAGTGCTGCTAGCGGAACCTACGAGCAGTACTTC.

This chain connects TRBV14 to TRBJ2-7; D unresolved. There are 13 residues in the CDR3. Germline V CDR1 and CDR2: SGHDN, FVKESK. Trimming shortened V by 1 base and J by 5 bases, and 9 bases separated the two germline ends. DNA for the CDR3: TGTGCCAGCAGCCAAGGGGTCTGGGACGAGCAGTACTTC. Residues: CASSQGVWDEQYF.

The gene calls are TRBV2 and TRBJ2-1, with 7 bases identical to TRBD1. With 6 bases clipped from V and 4 bases from J, the junction kept 6 bases outside the gene matches. Germline CDR1 SNHLY, CDR2 FYNNEI. CDR3 length: 14 residues. The CDR3 is CASSEGDSYNEQFF. CDR3 DNA: TGTGCCAGCAGCGAGGGGGACAGTTACAATGAGCAGTTCTTC.

The chain is built from TRBV20-1 and TRBJ1-5; D gene unclear. Deletions cut 4 bases from V and 2 bases from J, with 15 bases between. Germline CDR1 DFQATT, CDR2 SNEGSKA (reference sequence). The CDR3 extends over 15 amino acids. CDR3 sequence reads: CSANQAEKGNQPQHF. CDR3 in DNA: TGCAGTGCTAACCAGGCGGAAAAGGGCAATCAGCCCCAGCATTTT.

The V gene is TRBV4-2, the J gene TRBJ2-2, with 9 bases identical to TRBD2. Germline values: CDR1 LGHNA, CDR2 YNFKEQ. Trimming at V came to 3 bases and at J to 4 bases, leaving 6 bases not matched to a gene. This CDR3 spans 16 amino acids. DNA for the CDR3: TGTGCCAGCAGCCAGATTAGCGGGGGAGCCACCGGGGAGCTGTTTTTT. This gives the protein CASSQISGGATGELFF.

This CDR3 is CSVEGSDTYEQYF. The CDR3 coding sequence is TGCAGCGTTGAAGGGTCGGACACCTACGAGCAGTACTTC. The V gene is TRBV29-1, the J gene TRBJ2-7; D is perhaps TRBD1 (5 bases). The V gene lost 1 base and the J gene lost 2 bases, with 9 bases spanning the gap. The CDR3 length is 13 residues. Germline assignment: CDR1 SQVTM and CDR2 ANQGSEA.

The chain is built from TRBV7-9 and TRBJ2-5; maybe TRBD2 (5 bases). V lost 3 bases and J 3 bases, leaving 11 bases between the germline ends. In germline, CDR1 is SEHNR, CDR2 FQNEAQ (reference sequence). This CDR3 contains 14 residues. CDR3 in DNA: TGTGCCAGCAGCTTGAGGCTAGCTGAAGAGACCCAGTACTTC. Its protein is CASSLRLAEETQYF.

This chain uses TRBV10-3 with TRBJ2-1; 7 bases agree with TRBD2. V was pared by 7 bases and J by 6 bases, with 6 bases of the junction left unmatched. The length of the CDR3 is 13 residues. CDR1 ENHRY and CDR2 SYGVKD come from the germline V gene. The CDR3 protein is CAITKASGNEQFF. The CDR3 DNA follows: TGTGCCATCACCAAGGCTAGCGGCAATGAGCAGTTCTTC.

The chain recombines TRBV5-6 with TRBJ1-2, with a weak D call TRBD1 (5 bases). Trimming shortened V by 4 bases and J by 4 bases, and 11 bases separated the two germline ends. This CDR3 has 13 amino acids. Germline V CDR1 and CDR2: SGHDT, YYEEEE. CDR3 protein: CASSRRGGYGYTF. CDR3 nucleotide sequence: TGTGCCAGCAGCCGTCGGGGGGGCTATGGCTACACCTTC.

This chain uses TRBV4-1 with TRBJ2-7; 7 nucleotides line up with TRBD2. Trimming took 0 bases from V and 3 from J; bases not matched to a gene: 8. Germline CDR1 MGHRA, CDR2 YSYEKL. The CDR3 has 16 residues. CDR3 amino acids: CASSQDGTTLFYEQYF. The CDR3 DNA follows: TGCGCCAGCAGCCAAGATGGGACTACCCTTTTCTACGAGCAGTACTTC.

The chain is built from TRBV5-6 and TRBJ2-3; 13 nucleotides align to TRBD2. The CDR3 is 19 amino acids. The trim removed 0 bases at V and 2 bases at J, leaving 9 bases unmatched. Looked up from germline, CDR1 is SGHDT and CDR2 is YYEEEE. In DNA, the CDR3 is TGTGCCAGCAGCTTGGTCGGACTAGCGGGGGCCCACTTCACAGATACGCAGTATTTT. It yields the protein CASSLVGLAGAHFTDTQYF.

The rearrangement links TRBV28 to TRBJ2-7, with 8 nucleotides matching TRBD2. Germline values: CDR1 MDHEN, CDR2 SYDVKM. The CDR3 is 14 residues long. V was pared by 3 bases and J by 0 bases, with 1 base of the junction left unmatched. The CDR3 bases are TGTGCCAGCAGTTTGGCGGGAGGCTCCTACGAGCAGTACTTC. The encoded protein is CASSLAGGSYEQYF.

The rearrangement joins TRBV25-1 to TRBJ2-3, with TRBD1 identical over 11 bases. CDR1 MGHDK and CDR2 SYGVNS come from the germline V gene. CDR3 length: 17 amino acids. With 5 bases clipped from V and 0 bases from J, the junction kept 7 bases outside the gene matches. CDR3 nucleotide sequence: TGTGCCAGCAGTTATTGGACAGGGGGCTCTAGCACAGATACGCAGTATTTT. It encodes CASSYWTGGSSTDTQYF. Complete variable domain (other parts from reference TRBV25-1 and TRBJ2-3): EADIYQTPRYLVIGTGKKITLECSQTMGHDKMYWYQQDPGMELHLIHYSYGVNSTEKGDLSSESTVSRIRTEHFPLTLESARPSHTSQYLCASSYWTGGSSTDTQYFGPGTRLTVL.